What follows is one T cell receptor (beta chain) and its context. Its target is unknown. Measured with immunoSEQ multiplex PCR; TCRdb has only the in-frame clones, and not every one. There are about 52,000 clones in the sample; around four fifths occur only once, and 3.5% to 4% lies in the top ten. Researchers took blood at baseline, on cycle 4 day 1, and on cycle 7 day 1. This entry belongs to a study of OX40 agonist ivuxolimab in advanced cancers. V was trimmed by 1 base and J by 7 bases, leaving 14 bases between them. This CDR3 region has 15 residues. Germline-derived CDR1 and CDR2 are SGHTA and FQGNSA. Study-wide results and limits: Clonal expansion by week 6 occurred in CD4+ and CD8+ blood T cells (at 0.1 to 3.0 mg/kg). Low normalized T-cell clonal expansion also characterized some of the nonresponders. The investigators did not determine what antigen specificity the expanded peripheral T cells had.

This receptor was identified in an adult with an advanced solid tumor such as melanoma, head and neck, liver or kidney cancer. The rearrangement links TRBV7-2 to TRBJ1-5; no firm D call. This specimen was CD4+ or CD8+ T cells sorted from blood, taken in a trial of the OX40 agonist ivuxolimab. The CDR3: CASSLVVLGNQPQHF. CDR3 DNA sequence: TGTGCCAGCAGCTTAGTGGTTCTGGGGAACCAGCCCCAGCATTTT.